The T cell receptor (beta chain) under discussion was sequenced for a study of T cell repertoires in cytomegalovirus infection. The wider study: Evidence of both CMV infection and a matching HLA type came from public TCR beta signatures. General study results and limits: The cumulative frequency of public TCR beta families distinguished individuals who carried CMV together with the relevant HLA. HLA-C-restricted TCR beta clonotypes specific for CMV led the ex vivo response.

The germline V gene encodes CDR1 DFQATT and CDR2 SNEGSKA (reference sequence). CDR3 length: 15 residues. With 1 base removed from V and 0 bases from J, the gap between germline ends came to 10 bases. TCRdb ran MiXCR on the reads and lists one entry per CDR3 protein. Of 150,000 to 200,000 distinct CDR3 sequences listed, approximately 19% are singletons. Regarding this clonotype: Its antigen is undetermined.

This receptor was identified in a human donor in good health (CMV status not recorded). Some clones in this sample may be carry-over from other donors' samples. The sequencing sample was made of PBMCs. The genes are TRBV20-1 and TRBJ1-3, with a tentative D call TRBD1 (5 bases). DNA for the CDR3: TGCAGTGCTAGAGCTGGGGCCAACTCTGGAAACACCATATATTTT. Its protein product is CSARAGANSGNTIYF.